The next 20 T cell receptor beta chains were all read from a single sample in a study of post-analysis software for immune sequencing data. Study-wide results and limits: TRBV5-6, TRBV5-1 and TRBV20-1 belonged to a set of roughly 5 TRBV segments that were more frequent in patients than controls.

No antigens are known for them. Unique molecular identifiers were built into the TCR beta cDNA libraries. MiXCR, applied by TCRdb to the PCR reads, yields one record per CDR3 protein. The data show 750,000 to 950,000 distinct CDR3 sequences, approximately 50% seen once. Sequencing was done on a sample of blood. These receptors all stem from a girl between 10 and 17 years old with multiple sclerosis.

This clonotype was found a few times. This chain connects TRBV13 to TRBJ2-4, with 11 bases matching TRBD1. This CDR3 comprises 20 residues. J was trimmed by 1 base and V by 0 bases; bases with no gene match: 11. In germline, CDR1 is PRHDT, CDR2 FYEKMQ (reference sequence). The CDR3 sequence is CASSLGSGQGGVNAKNIQYF. The CDR3 nucleotides are TGTGCCAGCAGCTTAGGATCGGGACAGGGGGGAGTAAACGCCAAAAACATTCAGTACTTC.

CDR3 protein: CASSNGGSYNEQFF. As DNA, the CDR3 is TGCGCCAGCAGTAACGGGGGGAGCTACAATGAGCAGTTCTTC. The V call is TRBV5-1, the J call TRBJ2-1; 7 bases are a match to TRBD2. V gave up 5 bases and J gave up 3 bases; unmatched junction bases: 5. CDR3 length equals 14 residues. Germline CDR1 SGHRS, CDR2 YFSETQ.

The rearrangement joins TRBV2 to TRBJ2-4; no clear D. The V gene lost 1 base and the J gene lost 14 bases, with 9 bases spanning the gap. The CDR3 contains 11 residues. Germline V lookup: CDR1 SNHLY, CDR2 FYNNEI. CDR3 loop: CASSEVGGEYF. Here the CDR3 DNA reads TGTGCCAGCAGTGAAGTGGGTGGTGAGTACTTC.

V and J are TRBV7-6 and TRBJ2-7; D unclear. This CDR3 is 12 amino acids long. The germline gives CDR1 SGHVS, CDR2 FNYEAQ. V shed 1 base and J shed 3 bases, with 4 bases lying between them. The CDR3 sequence: CASSLDDYEQYF. The CDR3 nucleotides are TGTGCCAGCAGCTTAGATGACTACGAGCAGTACTTC. Combining the CDR3 with reference TRBV7-6 and TRBJ2-7 gives the whole variable domain GAGVSQSPRYKVTKRGQDVALRCDPISGHVSLYWYRQALGQGPEFLTYFNYEAQQDKSGLPNDRFSAERPEGSISTLTIQRTEQRDSAMYRCASSLDDYEQYFGPGTRLTVT.

As for this clonotype: One junction end does not reproduce the germline sequence, and a read error may be involved. V usage is TRBV5-1 and J usage is TRBJ1-2; D is uncertain. This CDR3 has 15 amino acids. Per germline, CDR1 SGHRS and CDR2 YFSETQ. CDR3 region: CAGSLARNGDYGYTF. The DNA for the CDR3 is TGCGCCGGCAGCTTGGCCCGGAACGGTGACTATGGCTACACCTTC.

The genes are TRBV20-1 and TRBJ2-1; D is uncertain. Trimming took off 4 bases at V and 5 bases at J, with 12 bases between the two ends. The CDR3 runs 13 residues. Germline CDR1 reads DFQATT; CDR2 reads SNEGSKA (reference sequence). The CDR3: CSAKFYGDNEQFF. CDR3 bases: TGCAGTGCTAAATTTTATGGCGACAATGAGCAGTTCTTC.

The rearrangement links TRBV20-1 to TRBJ2-7; TRBD1 matches at 8 bases. The CDR3 contains 14 residues. CDR1 and CDR2 (germline): DFQATT, SNEGSKA (reference sequence). The V gene end was trimmed by 3 bases and the J gene end by 5 bases; junction bases not matched to a gene: 9. Here the CDR3 reads CSAREDREWDEQYF. In DNA, the CDR3 is TGCAGTGCTAGGGAGGACAGGGAGTGGGACGAGCAGTACTTC.

This chain uses TRBV29-1 with TRBJ2-1; D is possibly TRBD1 (6 bases). Germline V CDR1 and CDR2: SQVTM, ANQGSEA. The CDR3 totals 13 residues. V shed 6 bases and J shed 0 bases, with 9 bases lying between them. CDR3 in amino acids: CSVGQSSYNEQFF. In DNA, the CDR3 is TGCAGCGTCGGACAGAGCTCCTACAATGAGCAGTTCTTC.

The gene calls are TRBV29-1 and TRBJ2-7; D is undetermined. The germline V gene has CDR1 SQVTM and CDR2 ANQGSEA. V lost 4 bases to trimming and J lost 4 bases, with 11 bases between them. The CDR3 extends over 12 amino acids. The CDR3 nucleotides read TGCAGCGTTGTCTTCGGGCCTTACGAGCAGTACTTC. This sequence encodes CSVVFGPYEQYF.

Only a few counts were recorded for this clonotype. The genes are TRBV29-1 and TRBJ1-2; tentative D call: TRBD1 (5 bases). Germline V CDR1 and CDR2: SQVTM, ANQGSEA. Trimming left V 4 bases short and J 4 bases short, with 13 bases between. This CDR3 region has 13 residues. The CDR3 coding sequence is TGCAGCGTTGCAGAGGGGTCGACCTATGGCTACACCTTC. Translating gives CSVAEGSTYGYTF.

This clonotype was seen a handful of times. This chain connects TRBV29-1 to TRBJ2-4; 7 bases map to TRBD1. Germline lookup yields CDR1 SQVTM and CDR2 ANQGSEA. V was pared by 7 bases and J by 7 bases, with 10 bases of the junction left unmatched. The CDR3 covers 13 residues. CDR3 sequence: CSGRDRQRNIQYF. As DNA, the CDR3 is TGCAGCGGAAGGGACAGACAACGGAACATTCAGTACTTC.

Worth noting for this clonotype: Mismatch with germline at one junction end may stem from a read error. CDR3 DNA: TGTGCCGGCAGCACTACAGGGGTCGGGGAGACCCAGTACTTC. Protein sequence: CAGSTTGVGETQYF. The chain is built from TRBV7-9 and TRBJ2-7, with TRBD1 matching over 7 bases. The J call may not be correct, given that the DNA end is closer to TRBJ2-5. This CDR3 contains 14 residues. Germline V gene lookup returns CDR1 SEHNR and CDR2 FQNEAQ (reference sequence).

J is TRBJ1-6 and V is TRBV12-3 or TRBV12-4, with D perhaps TRBD1 (5 bases). V lost 7 bases and J lost 8, with 15 bases in between. There are 14 residues in the CDR3. The CDR3 coding sequence is TGTGCCAGCACCAACGCGGGGCGGTATTCACCCCTCCACTTT. Amino acid sequence: CASTNAGRYSPLHF.

This chain uses TRBV20-1 with TRBJ2-1; no definite D call. CDR1 is DFQATT and CDR2 is SNEGSKA in the germline V gene (reference sequence). Trimming shortened V by 3 bases and J by 3 bases, and 21 bases separated the two germline ends. There are 17 residues in the CDR3. CDR3 in amino acids: CSARTISRPPIYNEQFF. CDR3 DNA sequence: TGCAGTGCTAGGACAATTTCCAGACCCCCGATCTACAATGAGCAGTTCTTC.

A few counts support this clonotype. The CDR3: CASSAWTVAINEQYF. The CDR3 region has the DNA TGTGCCAGCAGCGCCTGGACAGTCGCCATAAACGAGCAGTACTTC. The chain uses TRBV6-1 and TRBJ2-5, with D tentatively TRBD1 (6 bases). TRBJ2-7 matches the DNA end more closely, so the J call is doubtful. Germline CDR1 MNHNS, CDR2 SASEGT. The CDR3 has 15 amino acids.

The V and J genes are TRBV14 and TRBJ2-7; a possible D gene is TRBD2 (5 bases). The germline V gene has CDR1 SGHDN and CDR2 FVKESK. The CDR3 spans 15 residues. V shed 0 bases and J shed 2 bases, with 11 bases lying between them. In nucleotides, the CDR3 is TGTGCCAGCAGCCAAGATAACGAGGGAGCCTACGAGCAGTACTTC. Amino acid sequence: CASSQDNEGAYEQYF. The complete variable domain, with remaining parts taken from reference TRBV14 and TRBJ2-7, reads EAGVTQFPSHSVIEKGQTVTLRCDPISGHDNLYWYRRVMGKEIKFLLHFVKESKQDESGMPNNRFLAERTGGTYSTLKVQPAELEDSGVYFCASSQDNEGAYEQYFGPGTRLTVT.

The chain links TRBV3-1 to TRBJ2-3; 7 bases map to TRBD1. Per the germline V gene, CDR1 is LGHDT and CDR2 is YNNKEL (reference sequence). This CDR3 is 19 amino acids long. J was trimmed by 2 bases and V by 0 bases; bases with no gene match: 14. The CDR3 region is CASSQERLGTALLTDTQYF. CDR3 bases: TGTGCCAGCAGCCAAGAGAGACTGGGGACAGCCTTACTCACAGATACGCAGTATTTT.

DNA of the CDR3: TGTGCCAGTAGTTTTTACCTCAGGAATCAGCCCCAGCATTTT. This translates into CASSFYLRNQPQHF. The V gene is TRBV19, the J gene TRBJ1-5; D not resolved. The germline gives CDR1 LNHDA, CDR2 SQIVND (reference sequence). This CDR3 comprises 14 residues. The germline V and J ends were trimmed by 5 bases and 4 bases, with 12 bases remaining between them.

This chain connects TRBV6-5 to TRBJ2-5, with TRBD2 identical over 12 bases. The CDR3 spans 15 residues. J gave up 5 bases and V 4 bases, and 5 bases lay outside the gene matches. Germline values: CDR1 MNHEY, CDR2 SVGAGI. CDR3 residues: CASSSGTSGPETQYF. The CDR3 DNA reads as TGTGCCAGCAGTTCTGGGACTAGCGGGCCGGAGACCCAGTACTTC.

The chain employs TRBV7-2 and TRBJ2-1; D possibly corresponds to TRBD2 (6 bases). V was shortened by 5 bases and J by 3 bases, with 14 bases between the two germline ends. The CDR3 is 15 residues long. Germline CDR1 and CDR2: SGHTA and FQGNSA. The CDR3 here is CASSSRRLDYNEQFF. CDR3 nucleotide sequence: TGTGCCAGCAGCAGCAGACGACTAGACTACAATGAGCAGTTCTTC.